A selection of T cell receptor beta chains follows, all from one sample in a study of T cells in Graves' hyperthyroidism and ophthalmopathy. From the multiplex PCR reads, TCRdb called clonotypes with MiXCR, one entry per CDR3 protein. The table has some 500,000 distinct CDR3 sequences, around 22% seen once. The specimen was blood. The receptors derive from a woman in her thirties with Graves' ophthalmopathy. The CDR3 runs from the conserved cysteine through the conserved F or W. The order of the fields is clone size, D gene, J gene, V gene, CDR3 DNA, CDR3 protein. A D gene is named only where the DNA matches it firmly. Clone sizes are given selectively: once, few, many, or a class where the clone is expanded.

clone size: few
D gene: TRBD1
J gene: TRBJ1-5
V gene: TRBV19
CDR3 DNA: TGTGCCAGTAGTATACTGGGACAGAGACGTTATAGCAATCAGCCCCAGCATTTT
CDR3 protein: CASSILGQRRYSNQPQHF

clone size: NA
D gene: NA
J gene: TRBJ1-1
V gene: TRBV4-3
CDR3 DNA: TGCGCCAGCAGCCCGGCCCACGGAACTGAAGCTTTCTTT
CDR3 protein: CASSPAHGTEAFF

clone size: NA
D gene: NA
J gene: TRBJ1-2
V gene: TRBV7-2
CDR3 DNA: TGTGCCAGCAGCCGAGTGACAGGAGATGGCTACACCTTC
CDR3 protein: CASSRVTGDGYTF

clone size: many
D gene: NA
J gene: TRBJ2-7
V gene: TRBV12-3/TRBV12-4
CDR3 DNA: TGTGCCAGCAGTTTAAGGTCAGGGGCCTCCTACGAGCAGTACTTC
CDR3 protein: CASSLRSGASYEQYF

clone size: once
D gene: TRBD2
J gene: TRBJ2-5
V gene: TRBV20-1
CDR3 DNA: TGCAGTACTAGAGCTGCAGCGGGAGAGAGAGAGACCCAGTACTTC
CDR3 protein: CSTRAAAGERETQYF

clone size: many
D gene: NA
J gene: TRBJ1-2
V gene: TRBV9
CDR3 DNA: TGTGCCAGCAGCGTAGGAGGGGCCAACTATGGCTACACCTTC
CDR3 protein: CASSVGGANYGYTF

clone size: few
D gene: TRBD1
J gene: TRBJ2-7
V gene: TRBV6-5
CDR3 DNA: TGTGCCAGCAGTTCTTACGACAGGGACTACGAGCAGTACTTC
CDR3 protein: CASSSYDRDYEQYF

clone size: many
D gene: TRBD1
J gene: TRBJ2-2
V gene: TRBV20-1
CDR3 DNA: TGCAGTGCTAGACCGGGACAGATTTTGTTCGGGGAGCTGTTTTTT
CDR3 protein: CSARPGQILFGELFF

clone size: once
D gene: NA
J gene: TRBJ2-7
V gene: TRBV28
CDR3 DNA: TGTGCCAGCAGTCCCCTGAGGGGGGGCGAGCAGTACTTC
CDR3 protein: CASSPLRGGEQYF

clone size: many
D gene: TRBD1
J gene: TRBJ1-5
V gene: TRBV15
CDR3 DNA: TGTGCCACCAGCAGAGATCTTCCGGGACAGGGAGGGAATAGCAATCAGCCCCAGCATTTT
CDR3 protein: CATSRDLPGQGGNSNQPQHF

clone size: NA
D gene: NA
J gene: TRBJ2-4
V gene: TRBV11-1
CDR3 DNA: TGTGCCAGCAGCTTTGAAGGGGCCAAAAACATTAAGTACTTC
CDR3 protein: CASSFEGAKNIKYF

clone size: many
D gene: NA
J gene: TRBJ2-2
V gene: TRBV20-1
CDR3 DNA: TGCAGTGCTAGAGATCAGGGACAGAACACCGGGGAGCTGTTTTTT
CDR3 protein: CSARDQGQNTGELFF

clone size: many
D gene: NA
J gene: TRBJ2-6
V gene: TRBV6-1
CDR3 DNA: TGTGCCAGCAGCAACAGACGCTCTGGGGCCAACGTCCTGACTTTC
CDR3 protein: CASSNRRSGANVLTF

clone size: many
D gene: NA
J gene: TRBJ1-2
V gene: TRBV12-5
CDR3 DNA: TGTGCTAGGGGAACAGTTGGCTACACCTTC
CDR3 protein: CARGTVGYTF

clone size: many
D gene: TRBD1
J gene: TRBJ1-2
V gene: TRBV6-1
CDR3 DNA: TGTGCCAGCAGTGAAGTTGGCTGGGACAGGGGTAACTATGGCTACACCTTC
CDR3 protein: CASSEVGWDRGNYGYTF

clone size: NA
D gene: NA
J gene: TRBJ1-2
V gene: TRBV30
CDR3 DNA: TGTGCCTGGAGTGTAGCGGGGACGGGCTATGGCTACACCTTC
CDR3 protein: CAWSVAGTGYGYTF

clone size: NA
D gene: TRBD2
J gene: TRBJ2-7
V gene: TRBV27
CDR3 DNA: TGTGCCAGCAGTGCGACTAGCGGGAGGGTCTACGAGCAGTACTTC
CDR3 protein: CASSATSGRVYEQYF

clone size: many
D gene: NA
J gene: TRBJ1-2
V gene: TRBV29-1
CDR3 DNA: TGCAGCGTTGACGGATTTAACTATGGCTACACCTTC
CDR3 protein: CSVDGFNYGYTF

clone size: NA
D gene: TRBD2
J gene: TRBJ2-5
V gene: TRBV12-3/TRBV12-4
CDR3 DNA: TGTGCCAGCAGTCTAGCGGGGGGGACGAGAGAGACCCAGTACTTC
CDR3 protein: CASSLAGGTRETQYF

clone size: many
D gene: NA
J gene: TRBJ2-5
V gene: TRBV11-2
CDR3 DNA: TGTGCCAGCAGCTTAGCTCCCCTCCAAGAGACCCAGTACTTC
CDR3 protein: CASSLAPLQETQYF

clone size: NA
D gene: NA
J gene: TRBJ1-6
V gene: TRBV4-3
CDR3 DNA: TGCGCCAGCAGCCAAGATCTGGAAAGCTCCTATAATTCACCCCTCCACTTT
CDR3 protein: CASSQDLESSYNSPLHF

clone size: NA
D gene: TRBD2
J gene: TRBJ2-2
V gene: TRBV7-3
CDR3 DNA: TGTGCCAGCAGCTTAATAGCGGGGGGGCCCGGGGAGCTGTTTTTT
CDR3 protein: CASSLIAGGPGELFF

clone size: many
D gene: NA
J gene: TRBJ1-2
V gene: TRBV9
CDR3 DNA: TGTGCCAGCAGCGCCCTTCTCGCGGCAGGCACCGCTGGCTACACCTTC
CDR3 protein: CASSALLAAGTAGYTF

clone size: many
D gene: TRBD1
J gene: TRBJ2-7
V gene: TRBV6-5
CDR3 DNA: TGTGCCAGCAGTTACAGAGACAGGGTCTACGAGCAGTACTTC
CDR3 protein: CASSYRDRVYEQYF

clone size: many
D gene: NA
J gene: TRBJ1-2
V gene: TRBV29-1
CDR3 DNA: TGCAGCGTTGCCCAGACCATGCCCGGGGCCAGGGGCTACACCTTC
CDR3 protein: CSVAQTMPGARGYTF

clone size: many
D gene: NA
J gene: TRBJ2-7
V gene: TRBV27
CDR3 DNA: TGTGCCAGCAGTTCAGGGAGTTCCCTCTACGAGCAGTACTTC
CDR3 protein: CASSSGSSLYEQYF

clone size: many
D gene: NA
J gene: TRBJ2-7
V gene: TRBV10-3
CDR3 DNA: TGTGCCACTAGGCCCCCCTCGACAGTCTCCTACGAGCAGTACTTC
CDR3 protein: CATRPPSTVSYEQYF

clone size: many
D gene: TRBD1
J gene: TRBJ1-1
V gene: TRBV10-3
CDR3 DNA: TGTGCCATCAGCAAGCTACAGGGGGTCACTGAAGCTTTCTTT
CDR3 protein: CAISKLQGVTEAFF

clone size: many
D gene: NA
J gene: TRBJ2-2
V gene: TRBV2
CDR3 DNA: TGTGCCAGCGCACCGCAGGGGACTGGGGAGCTGTTTTTT
CDR3 protein: CASAPQGTGELFF

clone size: once
D gene: TRBD2
J gene: TRBJ2-5
V gene: TRBV7-2
CDR3 DNA: TGTGCCAGCAGGGTCGGGACTAGCAGGCAGACCCAGTACTTC
CDR3 protein: CASRVGTSRQTQYF

clone size: many
D gene: NA
J gene: TRBJ1-2
V gene: TRBV4-1
CDR3 DNA: TGCGCCAGCAGCCAATACCGTCCCGGAGAGCCCTATGGCTACACCTTC
CDR3 protein: CASSQYRPGEPYGYTF

clone size: NA
D gene: TRBD2
J gene: TRBJ2-1
V gene: TRBV24-1
CDR3 DNA: TGTGCCACCAGCCTAGCGGGAGGAGTCTCCAATGAGCAGTTCTTC
CDR3 protein: CATSLAGGVSNEQFF

clone size: NA
D gene: NA
J gene: TRBJ2-7
V gene: TRBV10-3
CDR3 DNA: TGTGCCATCTGGGACGATAATTCCTACGAGCAGTACTTC
CDR3 protein: CAIWDDNSYEQYF

clone size: many
D gene: NA
J gene: TRBJ1-1
V gene: TRBV28
CDR3 DNA: TGTGCCAGCAGGGGGGGAGAGGGCACTGAAGCTTTCTTT
CDR3 protein: CASRGGEGTEAFF

clone size: NA
D gene: TRBD2
J gene: TRBJ2-5
V gene: TRBV9
CDR3 DNA: TGTGCCAGCAGCGCCCCCGGTGCGGGGGGGCAAGAGACCCAGTACTTC
CDR3 protein: CASSAPGAGGQETQYF

clone size: few
D gene: TRBD1
J gene: TRBJ2-5
V gene: TRBV11-2
CDR3 DNA: TGTGCCAGCAGCTTAACCTCCCGGGACAGCGGTGGGGAGACCCAGTACTTC
CDR3 protein: CASSLTSRDSGGETQYF

clone size: many
D gene: NA
J gene: TRBJ1-1
V gene: TRBV12-3/TRBV12-4
CDR3 DNA: TGTGCCAGCAGACAGCGGGAGGCGACTGAAGCTTTCTTT
CDR3 protein: CASRQREATEAFF

clone size: NA
D gene: NA
J gene: TRBJ1-1
V gene: TRBV6-2/TRBV6-3
CDR3 DNA: TGTGCCAGCAGTTATAGCAGGAGGAACACTGAAGCTTTCTTT
CDR3 protein: CASSYSRRNTEAFF

clone size: NA
D gene: TRBD1
J gene: TRBJ1-1
V gene: TRBV11-2
CDR3 DNA: TGTGCCAGCAGACAGAGACAGGGAGGAGTGAACACTGAAGCTTTCTTT
CDR3 protein: CASRQRQGGVNTEAFF

clone size: many
D gene: NA
J gene: TRBJ1-2
V gene: TRBV12-3/TRBV12-4
CDR3 DNA: TGTGCCAGCAGTGACACAGGGAACTATGGCTACACCTTC
CDR3 protein: CASSDTGNYGYTF

clone size: few
D gene: TRBD2
J gene: TRBJ2-7
V gene: TRBV28
CDR3 DNA: TGTGCCAGCAGTACTAGCGGGAGAGTCTACGAGCAGTACTTC
CDR3 protein: CASSTSGRVYEQYF

clone size: NA
D gene: NA
J gene: TRBJ2-7
V gene: TRBV11-3
CDR3 DNA: TGTGCCAGCAGCATCCGCGGGATAGCGCCATCGAGGGCTTTC
CDR3 protein: CASSIRGIAPSRAF

clone size: once
D gene: NA
J gene: TRBJ1-1
V gene: TRBV6-1
CDR3 DNA: TGTGCCAGCAGCCCCTCGCGAGGGGGAACGAACACTGAAGCTTTCTTT
CDR3 protein: CASSPSRGGTNTEAFF

clone size: many
D gene: NA
J gene: TRBJ1-1
V gene: TRBV12-3/TRBV12-4
CDR3 DNA: TGTGCCAGCAGCCTAAGGGGGGGAATGGGGGCGTTAACTGAAGCTTTCTTT
CDR3 protein: CASSLRGGMGALTEAFF

clone size: many
D gene: NA
J gene: TRBJ1-2
V gene: TRBV20-1
CDR3 DNA: TGCAGTGCTGGGGACGGAGTAAACTATGGCTACACCTTC
CDR3 protein: CSAGDGVNYGYTF

clone size: many
D gene: NA
J gene: TRBJ1-5
V gene: TRBV28
CDR3 DNA: TGTGCCAGCAGTTTATTTACAGGGAAGTGGGATCAGCCCCAGCATTTT
CDR3 protein: CASSLFTGKWDQPQHF

clone size: few
D gene: NA
J gene: TRBJ2-7
V gene: TRBV3-1
CDR3 DNA: TGTGCCAGCAGCCCCCATGGGGGGGCGGACGAGCAGTACTTC
CDR3 protein: CASSPHGGADEQYF

clone size: once
D gene: NA
J gene: TRBJ2-5
V gene: TRBV7-9
CDR3 DNA: TGTGCCAGCAGCCCTCAAGAGGCCCAGTACTTC
CDR3 protein: CASSPQEAQYF

clone size: NA
D gene: NA
J gene: TRBJ1-1
V gene: TRBV28
CDR3 DNA: TGTGCCAGCAGTCCGCACGAGGGGGGACGCACTGAAGCTTTCTTT
CDR3 protein: CASSPHEGGRTEAFF

clone size: once
D gene: NA
J gene: TRBJ2-6
V gene: TRBV29-1
CDR3 DNA: TGCAGCGTGAGCAGGGGTACTGGGGCCAACGTCCTGACTTTC
CDR3 protein: CSVSRGTGANVLTF